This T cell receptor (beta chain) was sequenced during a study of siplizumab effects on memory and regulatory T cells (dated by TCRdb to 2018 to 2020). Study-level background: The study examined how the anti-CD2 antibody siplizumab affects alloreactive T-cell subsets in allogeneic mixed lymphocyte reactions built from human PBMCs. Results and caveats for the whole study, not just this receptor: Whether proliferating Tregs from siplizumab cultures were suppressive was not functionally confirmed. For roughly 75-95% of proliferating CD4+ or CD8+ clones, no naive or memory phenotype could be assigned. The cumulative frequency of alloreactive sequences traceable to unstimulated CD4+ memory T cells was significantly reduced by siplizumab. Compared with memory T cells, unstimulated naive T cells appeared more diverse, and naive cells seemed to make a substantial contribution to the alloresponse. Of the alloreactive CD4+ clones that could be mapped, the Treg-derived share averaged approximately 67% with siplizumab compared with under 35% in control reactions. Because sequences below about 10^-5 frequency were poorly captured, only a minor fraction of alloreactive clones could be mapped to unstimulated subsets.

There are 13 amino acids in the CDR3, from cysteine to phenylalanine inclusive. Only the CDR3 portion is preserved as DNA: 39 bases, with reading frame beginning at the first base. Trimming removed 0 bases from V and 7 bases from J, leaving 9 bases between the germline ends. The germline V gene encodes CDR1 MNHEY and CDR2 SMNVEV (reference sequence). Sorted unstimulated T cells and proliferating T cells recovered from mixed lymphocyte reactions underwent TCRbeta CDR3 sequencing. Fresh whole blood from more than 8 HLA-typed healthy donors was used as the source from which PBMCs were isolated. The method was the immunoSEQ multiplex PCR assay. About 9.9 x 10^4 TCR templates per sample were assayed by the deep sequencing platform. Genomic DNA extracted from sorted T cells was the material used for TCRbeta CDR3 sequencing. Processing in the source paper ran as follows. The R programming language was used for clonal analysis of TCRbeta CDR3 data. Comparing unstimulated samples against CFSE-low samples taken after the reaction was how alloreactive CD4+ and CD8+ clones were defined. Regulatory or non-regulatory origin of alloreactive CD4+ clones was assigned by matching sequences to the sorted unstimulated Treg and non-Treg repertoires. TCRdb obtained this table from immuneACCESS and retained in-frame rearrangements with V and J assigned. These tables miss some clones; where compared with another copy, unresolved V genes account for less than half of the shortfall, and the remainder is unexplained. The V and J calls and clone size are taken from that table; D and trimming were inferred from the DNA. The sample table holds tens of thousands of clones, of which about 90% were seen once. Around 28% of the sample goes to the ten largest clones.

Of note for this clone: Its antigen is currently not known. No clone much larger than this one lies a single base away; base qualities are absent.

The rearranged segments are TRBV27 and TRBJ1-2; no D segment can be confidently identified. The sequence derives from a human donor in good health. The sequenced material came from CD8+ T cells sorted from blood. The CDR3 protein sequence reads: CASSLSGEAGYTF. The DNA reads TGTGCCAGCAGTTTATCTGGGGAAGCTGGCTACACCTTC.